Shown below are 6 T cell receptor beta chains from a single sample sequenced in a study of human T cells and chemical hapten exposure. TCRdb used MiXCR to reprocess the RACE reads, holding one entry per CDR3 protein. The sample has about 180,000 distinct CDR3 sequences; 25% to 30% are singletons. As for time point: pre-sensitization, week 0. Indicated treatment: therapeutic diphenylcyclopropenone sensitization with weekly scalp DPC. The sequences come from whole blood, collected in connection with sensitization to the hapten diphenylcyclopropenone (DPC). The receptors come from a woman under 40 with alopecia areata. Some clones in this sample may be carry-over from other donors' samples.

In its sample, this clonotype was seen many times. This chain joins TRBV5-1 and TRBJ2-5, with 13 bases identical to TRBD2. V shed 2 bases and J 1 base; nucleotides not matched to a gene: 2. The length of the CDR3 is 16 residues. Germline V gives CDR1 SGHRS, CDR2 YFSETQ. In DNA, the CDR3 is TGCGCCAGCAGCTTCGGGACTAGCGGGGCCCAAGAGACCCAGTACTTC. Translated, it gives CASSFGTSGAQETQYF.

The genes are TRBV29-1 and TRBJ1-1; no reliable D call. This CDR3 comprises 14 residues. The V and J ends lost 6 bases and 3 bases respectively, with 17 bases between them. Per the germline V gene, CDR1 is SQVTM and CDR2 is ANQGSEA. In DNA, the CDR3 is TGCAGCGTGCTCGGGGTGGGAGTTGACACTGAAGCTTTCTTT. Its protein is CSVLGVGVDTEAFF.

This chain uses TRBV6-4 with TRBJ2-3; 7 bases are a match to TRBD2. CDR1 is MRHNA, CDR2 SNTAGT, per germline. J gave up 1 base and V 6 bases, and 7 bases lay outside the gene matches. This CDR3 region has 15 residues. CDR3 region: CASSPTGGGTDTQYF. CDR3 sequence (DNA): TGTGCCAGCAGCCCCACGGGGGGAGGCACAGATACGCAGTATTTT.

The rearrangement joins TRBV29-1 to TRBJ2-7, with D tentatively TRBD1 (5 bases). Looked up from germline, CDR1 is SQVTM and CDR2 is ANQGSEA. This CDR3 has 12 amino acids. V was pared by 8 bases and J by 2 bases, with 13 bases between. The CDR3 region has the DNA TGCAGCACGACAGTTGGCCCCTACGAGCAGTACTTC. It encodes CSTTVGPYEQYF.

The rearrangement uses TRBV3-1 and TRBJ2-7, with a weak D call TRBD2 (6 bases). The CDR3 contains 13 residues. The germline V gene encodes CDR1 LGHDT and CDR2 YNNKEL (reference sequence). Trimming took 2 bases from V and 2 from J, leaving 7 bases between them. The CDR3 spells CASSQRGTYEQYF. The DNA of the CDR3 is TGTGCCAGCAGCCAACGGGGGACCTACGAGCAGTACTTC.

The V and J genes are TRBV28 and TRBJ2-5; no clear D gene. CDR1 MDHEN and CDR2 SYDVKM come from the germline V gene. V was trimmed by 5 bases and J by 4 bases, leaving 23 bases between them. The CDR3 totals 17 residues. The CDR3 is CASSPQGFSRTGETQYF. The DNA for the CDR3 is TGTGCCAGCAGTCCCCAAGGTTTTAGCCGCACCGGAGAGACCCAGTACTTC.